The 6 T cell receptor beta chains below were found in one sample sequenced in a study of T cell responses to AZD1222 COVID-19 vaccine. The assay was immunoSEQ multiplex PCR, and TCRdb's table has in-frame clones only and misses some. The top ten hold 5.5% of the sample, which has about 160,000 clones, roughly 90% seen once. Here the sequenced sample was peripheral blood, taken on day 0 of AZD1222 vaccination. The receptors here all came from an adult in good health.

This clone was detected a few times. V is TRBV4-2 and J is TRBJ1-1; no clear D. Germline CDR1 is LGHNA and CDR2 is YNFKEQ. V was trimmed by 0 bases and J by 7 bases, leaving 9 bases between them. The CDR3 has 13 amino acids. The CDR3 region is CASSQDSGGEAFF. The DNA of the CDR3 is TGTGCCAGCAGCCAAGATTCGGGAGGTGAAGCTTTCTTT.

This chain uses TRBV5-1 with TRBJ2-7; TRBD1 aligns across 7 bases. CDR3 length: 16 residues. The germline CDR1 and CDR2 sequences are SGHRS and YFSETQ. V lost 0 bases to trimming and J lost 2 bases; unmatched junction nucleotides: 8. CDR3 DNA sequence: TGCGCCAGCAGCTTGGGACACACAGGGGTCCCCTACGAGCAGTACTTC. Protein product: CASSLGHTGVPYEQYF.

This sequence joins TRBV7-6 and TRBJ1-4; TRBD1 agrees at 10 bases. The CDR3 runs to 15 residues. Germline values: CDR1 SGHVS, CDR2 FNYEAQ. Trimming removed 1 base from V and 7 bases from J; junction bases left unmatched: 3. CDR3 protein: CASSLGDRGFEKLFF. The CDR3 DNA reads TGTGCCAGCAGCTTAGGGGACAGGGGTTTTGAAAAACTGTTTTTT.

This clone was seen only a few times. The rearrangement uses TRBV6-2 or TRBV6-3 and TRBJ1-1; D uncertain. This CDR3 comprises 14 residues. V lost 4 bases and J 0 bases, leaving 9 bases between the germline ends. Germline V gives CDR1 MNHEY, CDR2 SVGEGT. In nucleotides, the CDR3 is TGTGCCAGCAGTTCCACAGACCTGAACACTGAAGCTTTCTTT. It yields the protein CASSSTDLNTEAFF.

The chain uses TRBV7-8 and TRBJ1-2; possibly TRBD1 for D (5 bases). The CDR3 is 17 residues long. V was trimmed by 4 bases and J by 5 bases, leaving 23 bases between them. Germline V gene data show CDR1 as SGHVS and CDR2 as FQNEAQ. The DNA of the CDR3 is TGTGCCAGCAGCTCAGTAGAGAGAGGGACTGATGTTTATGGCTACACCTTC. This encodes CASSSVERGTDVYGYTF.

The chain employs TRBV7-2 and TRBJ2-7; D is unclear. Germline CDR1 SGHTA, CDR2 FQGNSA. The CDR3 is made up of 14 amino acids. V lost 5 bases, J lost 3 bases, and 14 bases lay in between. The CDR3 DNA reads TGTGCCAGCAGCCATGAAGAGGTGGACTACGAGCAGTACTTC. Translated, it gives CASSHEEVDYEQYF.